This record concerns one TCR beta chain sequence. These data originate in a study of blood T cell repertoires in COVID-19. Turning to the study itself: Sites across the United States, Italy and Spain contributed samples from acute and convalescent COVID-19. In each case, the material was cDNA or gDNA derived from T cells, B-cell-depleted T cells, or PBMCs.

The CDR3 runs 14 residues. Germline V CDR1 and CDR2: SNHLY, FYNNEI. Trimming cost V 3 bases and J 2 bases, with 8 bases left between them. Per the study methods: Amplification of reference gene primers provided the estimated nucleated cell counts. Using immunoSEQ multiplex PCR, the repertoire was profiled, and TCRdb retains in-frame clones only, with some absent. V, J and clone size reflect that table, while D and trimming were determined from the DNA. The sample lists approximately 240,000 clones; approximately 79% were seen once. Sequencing used peripheral blood. This chain links TRBV2 with TRBJ2-1; D remains ambiguous. This sequence was found in a woman older than 75 with active or convalescent COVID-19. For the CDR3, the DNA is TGTGCCAGCAGTGATGCGTCACCCTACAATGAGCAGTTCTTC. Translation: CASSDASPYNEQFF.